This TCR beta chain was identified during a study of lymphopenia after photon versus proton radiotherapy. Points from the study as a whole: Proton therapy kept repertoires fairly stable, unlike photons, which gained effector/memory cells.

Germline CDR1 reads MDHEN; CDR2 reads SYDVKM. V lost 5 bases and J lost 5; bases outside the gene matches: 14. This CDR3 comprises 17 residues. Method: immunoSEQ multiplex PCR; TCRdb's copy keeps in-frame clones and lacks some. The repertoire consists of 150,000 or so clones, with about 85% occurring once and the leading ten covering around 4.7%. In regard to this clone: The antigen remains unidentified.

The V and J genes are TRBV28 and TRBJ2-5; 10 bases line up with TRBD2. This sample comprised peripheral blood, obtained from a patient treated with photon-based radiotherapy. The sequence was obtained from a man aged 45-65 years with gastric cancer. CDR3 bases: TGTGCCAGCAGTGGAATAGCGGGAGGATACGGGCGGGAGACCCAGTACTTC. Residues: CASSGIAGGYGRETQYF.